This T cell receptor (beta chain) comes out of a study of blood T cell repertoires in COVID-19 (dated by TCRdb to the early 2020s). Background on the whole study: Samples covering the acute and convalescent phases of COVID-19 were provided by collaborators in the United States, Italy and Spain. Subjects who had been exposed to COVID-19, were actively infected with it, or had recovered from it provided the deeply sampled blood TCRbeta repertoires that made up the dataset. The repertoires were released in a freely available public database intended as a resource for research on the immune response to SARS-CoV-2. The samples were drawn from two sources: the first 160 participants of the ongoing ImmuneRACE study, and 1,200 or so subjects contributed by 6 global collaborators. The sample metadata nearly always contained a de-identified subject ID, COVID-19 status, age in years and sex. The material from the prospective study consisted of cDNA or gDNA derived from T cells, B-cell-depleted T cells, or PBMCs. Where HLA class I and class II types were available, the types were taken from metadata supplied by the sample provider, not from assay-based typing.

The immunoSEQ Assay, a bias-controlled multiplex PCR, was used to amplify TCRbeta CDR3 regions from genomic DNA. On the study's bioinformatics: The number of nucleated cells in each sample was estimated from the amplification of reference gene primers within the assay. To quantify the absolute abundance of each unique TCRbeta CDR3 rearrangement, sequence reads were collapsed and filtered. Productive Simpson clonality was computed per sample as the square root of Simpson's diversity index over productive rearrangements. The clones in this table, taken by TCRdb from immuneACCESS, are in-frame only. Not every clone is retained; where verified, under half of the shortfall comes from an unresolved V gene, and the cause of the rest is unknown. V and J calls and clone size follow that table, whereas D and trimming were derived from the DNA. This sample has about 200,000 clones in its table, and more than 75% of those were observed once. 4.4% of the sample is held by the ten biggest clonotypes.

Regarding this clone: Its antigen is not yet known. Base qualities were left out, and no much larger clone turns up one base away.

Findings and caveats that apply to the study as a whole: The quantity of clinical and demographic metadata differed by source and by participant and was supplied without curation.

The collaborating institutions used their own protocols to collect whole blood in K2EDTA tubes. Collaborator samples were shipped for TCRbeta analysis as frozen whole blood, isolated PBMCs, or DNA extracted from either sample type. The sample taken for sequencing was peripheral blood. This receptor was taken from a man aged 50 to 60 with acute or convalescent COVID-19.

The base sequence is TGTGCCAGCTCACCGCAAGAGGGGGCAGGTCAGCCCCAGCATTTT. Its amino acids are CASSPQEGAGQPQHF. The rearranged segments are TRBV18 and TRBJ1-5; the central 7 bases match TRBD1. Reading from cysteine to phenylalanine, the CDR3 counts 15 amino acids. Only CDR3 DNA remains: 45 bases, in frame from the first base. The germline V end is reduced by 3 bases and the J end by 6 bases; junction bases left unmatched: 8. From a lookup of the germline V gene, CDR1 and CDR2 are KGHSH and LQKENI.